This T cell receptor beta chain originates from a study of tissue T cells after allogeneic stem cell transplantation. Stated time point: mouse harvest day 7 after allogeneic transplant. Mouse grafts combined 10^7 T-cell-depleted bone marrow cells with 10^6 splenic CD5+ T cells. Here immunoSEQ multiplex PCR was the method, and the copy in TCRdb shows in-frame clones only, minus some. The data contain approximately 5,000 clones, roughly 46% of them singletons. Concerning this clone itself: Genes here carry mouse names.

Sequenced sample: gut tissue. The TCR sequence derives from a female BALB/c mouse given C57BL/6 T cells with graft-versus-host disease after an allogeneic hematopoietic cell transplant.

The CDR3 here is CASSRTGYEQYF. The part of the CDR3 DNA that was read is TGTGCCAGCAGCCGGACAGGCTATGAACAGTAC. V is TRBV3 and J is TRBJ2-7; 7 bases map to TRBD1. Read coverage stops 1 residue before the CDR3 terminus; the germline J gene supplies the remainder. The V segment lost 5 bases and the J segment 3 bases; nucleotides outside the gene matches: 1. The CDR3 has 12 amino acids. Germline CDR1 is SNHLY and CDR2 is FYNGKV (reference sequence).